The 18 T cell receptor beta chains listed next were all sequenced from one sample in a study of shared clonotypes between healthy human individuals. Data came from immunoSEQ multiplex PCR; TCRdb stores just in-frame clones and leaves some out. The table shows approximately 1.5 million clones, with approximately 98% occurring only once. The sequenced sample was naive CD4+ T cells sorted from blood. Subset specified: CD45RA+ positively selected. These TCRs come from a man aged 30 to 39 in good health.

The chain carries TRBV15 and TRBJ2-3, with D unclear. Trimming removed 1 base at V and 4 bases at J, with 6 bases between. CDR1 and CDR2 (germline): LNHNV, YYDKDF (reference sequence). The CDR3 runs 13 residues. The CDR3 reads CATSRAHADTQYF. The CDR3 DNA reads as TGTGCCACCAGCAGAGCTCATGCAGATACGCAGTATTTT.

This sequence joins TRBV28 and TRBJ1-5, with unresolved D. CDR3 size: 16 residues. Germline CDR1 MDHEN, CDR2 SYDVKM. V was cut by 2 bases and J by 0 bases, with 11 bases left in between. CDR3 DNA: TGTGCCAGCAGTTTAAGAGACTTCTATAGCAATCAGCCCCAGCATTTT. Translation gives CASSLRDFYSNQPQHF.

Turning to this clone: The same CDR3 can be traced to other DNA sequences in this sample. The chain is built from TRBV5-1 and TRBJ2-5; maybe TRBD2 (5 bases). This CDR3 contains 14 residues. V was trimmed by 0 bases and J by 5 bases, leaving 11 bases between them. Germline assignment: CDR1 SGHRS and CDR2 YFSETQ. CDR3 DNA: TGCGCCAGCAGCTTGGCCGCGGGCAGGGAGACCCAGTACTTC. It yields the protein CASSLAAGRETQYF.

The genes are TRBV25-1 and TRBJ2-2; D is unclear. The CDR3 has 18 residues. Germline loops: CDR1 MGHDK, CDR2 SYGVNS. V lost 1 base, J lost 3 bases, and 18 bases lay in between. This chain's CDR3 is CASSELGTGSSYTGELFF. CDR3 DNA: TGTGCCAGCAGTGAATTAGGAACCGGGTCTTCCTACACCGGGGAGCTGTTTTTT. The whole variable domain, remainder taken from reference TRBV25-1 and TRBJ2-2, is EADIYQTPRYLVIGTGKKITLECSQTMGHDKMYWYQQDPGMELHLIHYSYGVNSTEKGDLSSESTVSRIRTEHFPLTLESARPSHTSQYLCASSELGTGSSYTGELFFGEGSRLTVL.

This chain connects TRBV11-2 to TRBJ2-2, with TRBD1 matching over 9 bases. Germline CDR1 reads SGHAT; CDR2 reads FQNNGV. This CDR3 contains 17 residues. Germline trimming cut 6 bases from V and 4 bases from J; bases unmatched to any gene: 12. The CDR3 region is CASSSWRQGVLTGELFF. The CDR3 coding sequence is TGTGCCAGCAGTTCATGGAGACAGGGGGTCCTCACCGGGGAGCTGTTTTTT. Looking up the rest from reference TRBV11-2 and TRBJ2-2 gives the full variable domain: EAGVAQSPRYKIIEKRQSVAFWCNPISGHATLYWYQQILGQGPKLLIQFQNNGVVDDSQLPKDRFSAERLKGVDSTLKIQPAKLEDSAVYLCASSSWRQGVLTGELFFGEGSRLTVL.

V and J are TRBV5-1 and TRBJ1-2; TRBD1 might be the D (5 bases). The CDR3 consists of 15 residues. The V end was cut by 0 bases, the J end by 4 bases, with 13 bases between. Germline V gene lookup returns CDR1 SGHRS and CDR2 YFSETQ. In DNA form, the CDR3 reads TGCGCCAGCAGCTTGGCCATGCAGGGATCCTATGGCTACACCTTC. Translated: CASSLAMQGSYGYTF. The full variable domain, in which reference TRBV5-1 and TRBJ1-2 provide the parts outside the CDR3, is KAGVTQTPRYLIKTRGQQVTLSCSPISGHRSVSWYQQTPGQGLQFLFEYFSETQRNKGNFPGRFSGRQFSNSRSEMNVSTLELGDSALYLCASSLAMQGSYGYTFGSGTRLTVV.

This chain uses TRBV14 with TRBJ2-2, with TRBD1 identical over 9 bases. Germline CDR1 reads SGHDN; CDR2 reads FVKESK. V shed 1 base and J 0 bases; nucleotides not matched to a gene: 6. The CDR3 is made up of 18 amino acids. The CDR3 loop reads CASSQGGTGFANTGELFF. CDR3 coding DNA: TGTGCCAGCAGCCAAGGGGGGACAGGGTTCGCGAACACCGGGGAGCTGTTTTTT.

The chain uses TRBV28 and TRBJ1-2; possible D gene TRBD1, 5 bases. This CDR3 comprises 14 residues. V gave up 7 bases and J gave up 0 bases, with 12 bases separating them. The germline V gene encodes CDR1 MDHEN and CDR2 SYDVKM. For the CDR3, the DNA is TGTGCCAGCAACCTCCGGGACCCTAACTATGGCTACACCTTC. Translation gives CASNLRDPNYGYTF.

As regards this clone: The same CDR3 can be traced to other DNA sequences in this sample. The chain has TRBV9 and TRBJ2-7, with 8 bases matching TRBD1. V lost 5 bases, J lost 3 bases, and 7 bases stayed unmatched. Germline V CDR1 and CDR2: SGDLS, YYNGEE. The CDR3 consists of 14 residues. The CDR3 nucleotides read TGTGCCAGCAGTAATGACAGGGGAGGCTACGAGCAGTACTTC. Amino acids: CASSNDRGGYEQYF.

This chain connects TRBV9 to TRBJ1-5; 12 bases fit TRBD1. CDR1 SGDLS and CDR2 YYNGEE come from the germline V gene. This CDR3 comprises 16 residues. Losses at the gene ends were 5 bases for V and 2 bases for J; bases not matched to a gene: 5. CDR3 bases: TGTGCCAGCAGAGGGGGACAGGGGGCCGGCAATCAGCCCCAGCATTTT. Translating gives CASRGGQGAGNQPQHF.

The CDR3 loop is CASSLGPSGQPQHF. CDR3 sequence (DNA): TGTGCCAGCAGCTTAGGTCCTAGCGGTCAGCCCCAGCATTTT. The chain recombines TRBV11-2 with TRBJ1-5, with D uncertain. V was pared by 1 base and J by 6 bases, with 10 bases between. The CDR3 length is 14 residues. Germline-derived CDR1 and CDR2 are SGHAT and FQNNGV.

The gene calls are TRBV6-5 and TRBJ2-7; perhaps TRBD1 as D (5 bases). The V end lost 2 bases, the J end lost 5 bases, and 10 bases lay between the germline ends. The V gene's germline CDR1 is MNHEY and CDR2 SVGAGI. The CDR3 runs to 13 residues. CDR3 protein: CASSYKVTDEQYF. For the CDR3, the DNA is TGTGCCAGCAGTTACAAGGTGACAGACGAGCAGTACTTC.

The chain is built from TRBV28 and TRBJ1-1; D perhaps matches TRBD1 (5 bases). Germline V gives CDR1 MDHEN, CDR2 SYDVKM. The ends were cut back, 4 bases at V and 2 bases at J, with 14 bases in the middle. The CDR3 sequence is 15 residues long. The CDR3 DNA sequence: TGTGCCAGCAGTTACCTGAAGACAGCCAACACTGAAGCTTTCTTT. Protein product: CASSYLKTANTEAFF.

Of note for this clone: Other DNA sequences of this sample code for an identical CDR3. The rearrangement joins TRBV18 to TRBJ2-5; 11 bases are shared with TRBD2. CDR3 length: 15 amino acids. Germline CDR1 reads KGHSH; CDR2 reads LQKENI. V shed 0 bases, J shed 5 bases, and the junction held 2 bases outside the gene matches. The CDR3 protein is CASSPPSSGGETQYF. The CDR3 nucleotides are TGTGCCAGCTCACCACCGTCTAGCGGGGGGGAGACCCAGTACTTC.

The V call is TRBV7-3, the J call TRBJ2-1, with TRBD1 matching 7 bases. V lost 5 bases and J lost 0; bases outside the gene matches: 1. Germline assignment: CDR1 SGHTA and CDR2 FQGTGA. The CDR3 has 14 residues. Here the CDR3 DNA reads TGTGCCAGCAGCCCAGGGGGCTCCTACAATGAGCAGTTCTTC. Translation: CASSPGGSYNEQFF.

The J gene is TRBJ1-4, the V gene TRBV4-3, with D unresolved. Germline assignment: CDR1 LGHNA and CDR2 YSLEER. Trimming took 4 bases from V and 5 from J, leaving 8 bases between them. The CDR3 covers 13 residues. The CDR3 DNA follows: TGCGCCAGCAGCCCCAGCCAGAATGAAAAACTGTTTTTT. Translated, it gives CASSPSQNEKLFF.

This clone was observed a handful of times. The chain is built from TRBV2 and TRBJ1-5; no definite D call. The CDR3 runs 13 residues. V gave up 1 base and J gave up 4 bases, with 5 bases separating them. CDR1 SNHLY and CDR2 FYNNEI come from the germline V gene. CDR3: CASSEDLNQPQHF. CDR3 nucleotide sequence: TGTGCCAGCAGTGAAGATCTAAATCAGCCCCAGCATTTT. Combining the CDR3 with reference TRBV2 and TRBJ1-5 gives the whole variable domain EPEVTQTPSHQVTQMGQEVILRCVPISNHLYFYWYRQILGQKVEFLVSFYNNEISEKSEIFDDQFSVERPDGSNFTLKIRSTKLEDSAMYFCASSEDLNQPQHFGDGTRLSIL.

The CDR3: CASSVVQHEQFF. The CDR3 region has the DNA TGTGCCAGCAGCGTAGTGCAGCATGAGCAGTTCTTC. The rearrangement uses TRBV9 and TRBJ2-1; no clear D. The CDR3 is 12 amino acids. The germline CDR1 and CDR2 sequences are SGDLS and YYNGEE. V was pared by 0 bases and J by 8 bases, with 6 bases between.